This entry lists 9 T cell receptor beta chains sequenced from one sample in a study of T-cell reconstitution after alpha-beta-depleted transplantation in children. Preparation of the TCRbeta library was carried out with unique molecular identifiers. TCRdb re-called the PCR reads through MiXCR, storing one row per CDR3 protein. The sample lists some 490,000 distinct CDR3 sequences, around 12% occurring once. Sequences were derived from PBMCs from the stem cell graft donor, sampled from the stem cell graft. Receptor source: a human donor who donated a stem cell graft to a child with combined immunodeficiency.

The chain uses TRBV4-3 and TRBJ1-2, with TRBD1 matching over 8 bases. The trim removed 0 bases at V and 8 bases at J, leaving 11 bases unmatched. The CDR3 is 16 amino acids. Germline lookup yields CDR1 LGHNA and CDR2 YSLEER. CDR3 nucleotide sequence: TGCGCCAGCAGCCAAGAATGGAGAAAAACAGGGGGAGGCTACACCTTC. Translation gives CASSQEWRKTGGGYTF.

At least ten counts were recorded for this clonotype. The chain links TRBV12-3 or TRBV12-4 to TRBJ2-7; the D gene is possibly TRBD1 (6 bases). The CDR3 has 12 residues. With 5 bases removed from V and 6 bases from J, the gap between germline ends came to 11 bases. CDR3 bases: TGTGCCAGCAGTCAGGGGTTTGGCGAGCAGTACTTC. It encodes CASSQGFGEQYF.

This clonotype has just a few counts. CDR3 coding DNA: TGTGCCAGCAGTCGCGGACAGGGGACACCCCTCCACTTT. Translation: CASSRGQGTPLHF. This chain joins TRBV6-1 and TRBJ1-6; 9 nucleotides match TRBD1. Germline CDR1 MNHNS, CDR2 SASEGT. V lost 5 bases, J lost 11 bases, and 4 bases stayed unmatched. This CDR3 is built from 13 residues.

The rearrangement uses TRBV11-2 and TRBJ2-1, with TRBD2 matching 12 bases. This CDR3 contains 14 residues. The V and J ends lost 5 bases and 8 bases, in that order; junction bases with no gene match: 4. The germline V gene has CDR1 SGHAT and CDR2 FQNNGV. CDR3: CASSPGLAGYEQFF. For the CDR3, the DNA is TGTGCCAGCAGCCCGGGACTAGCGGGTTATGAGCAGTTCTTC.

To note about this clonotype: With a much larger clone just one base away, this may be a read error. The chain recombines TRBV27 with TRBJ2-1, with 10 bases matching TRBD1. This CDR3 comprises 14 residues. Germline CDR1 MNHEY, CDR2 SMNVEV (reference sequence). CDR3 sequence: CATSPRTGGNEQFF. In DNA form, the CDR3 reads TGTGCCACCAGTCCCCGGACAGGGGGGAATGAGCAGTTCTTC.

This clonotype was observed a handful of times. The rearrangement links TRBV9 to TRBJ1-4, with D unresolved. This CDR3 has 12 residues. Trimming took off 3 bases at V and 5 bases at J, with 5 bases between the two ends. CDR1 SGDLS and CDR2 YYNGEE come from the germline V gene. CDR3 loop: CASSATNEKLFF. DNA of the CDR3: TGTGCCAGCAGCGCTACAAATGAAAAACTGTTTTTT.

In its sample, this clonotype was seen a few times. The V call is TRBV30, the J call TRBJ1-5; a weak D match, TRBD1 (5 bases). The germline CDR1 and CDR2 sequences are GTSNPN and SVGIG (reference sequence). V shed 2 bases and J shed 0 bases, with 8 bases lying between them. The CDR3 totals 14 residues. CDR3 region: CAWSIGVSNQPQHF. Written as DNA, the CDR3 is TGTGCCTGGAGTATAGGGGTTAGCAATCAGCCCCAGCATTTT.

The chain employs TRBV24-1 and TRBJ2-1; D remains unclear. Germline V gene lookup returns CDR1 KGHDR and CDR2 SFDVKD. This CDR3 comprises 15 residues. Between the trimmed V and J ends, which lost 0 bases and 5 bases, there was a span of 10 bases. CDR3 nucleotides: TGTGCCACCAGTGATTTGGGACGGAACAACAATGAGCAGTTCTTC. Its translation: CATSDLGRNNNEQFF.

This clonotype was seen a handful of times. The CDR3, as DNA: TGCAGCATGACAGCGTCTACAAACACTGAAGCTTTCTTT. Amino acids: CSMTASTNTEAFF. The chain links TRBV29-1 to TRBJ1-1; a weak D match, TRBD1 (5 bases). V was trimmed by 8 bases and J by 2 bases, leaving 15 bases between them. Germline V gene data show CDR1 as SQVTM and CDR2 as ANQGSEA. The CDR3 covers 13 residues.